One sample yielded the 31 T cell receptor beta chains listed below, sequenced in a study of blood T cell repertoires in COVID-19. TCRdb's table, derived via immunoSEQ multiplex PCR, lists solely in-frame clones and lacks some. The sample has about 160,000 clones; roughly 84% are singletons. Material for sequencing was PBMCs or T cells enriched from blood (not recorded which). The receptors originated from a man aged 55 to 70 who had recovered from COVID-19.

CDR3 residues: CASSLFSSSNTEAFF. CDR3 coding DNA: TGCGCCAGCAGCTTGTTTAGCAGTTCGAACACTGAAGCTTTCTTT. The chain combines TRBV5-1 with TRBJ1-1; no definite D call. The length of the CDR3 is 15 residues. In germline, CDR1 is SGHRS, CDR2 YFSETQ. V lost 1 base and J lost 1, with 11 bases in between.

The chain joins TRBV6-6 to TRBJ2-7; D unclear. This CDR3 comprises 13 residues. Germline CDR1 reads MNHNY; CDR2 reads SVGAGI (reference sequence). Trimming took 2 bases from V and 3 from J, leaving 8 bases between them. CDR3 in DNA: TGTGCCAGCAGTTACGCGAGATTCTACGAGCAGTACTTC. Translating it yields CASSYARFYEQYF.

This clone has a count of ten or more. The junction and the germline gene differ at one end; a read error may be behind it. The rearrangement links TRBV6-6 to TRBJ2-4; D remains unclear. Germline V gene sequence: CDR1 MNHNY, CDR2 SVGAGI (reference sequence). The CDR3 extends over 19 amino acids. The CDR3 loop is CASSLTFTAPRAVKSIQYF. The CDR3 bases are TGTGCCAGCAGTCTCACTTTTACGGCCCCACGTGCGGTCAAAAGCATTCAGTACTTC.

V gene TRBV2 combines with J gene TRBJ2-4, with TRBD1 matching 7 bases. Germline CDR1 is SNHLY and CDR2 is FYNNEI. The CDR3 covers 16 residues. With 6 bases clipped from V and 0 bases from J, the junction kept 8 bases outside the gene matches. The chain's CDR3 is CASSLGQALAKNIQYF. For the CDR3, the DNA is TGTGCCAGCAGCCTCGGACAGGCCCTAGCCAAAAACATTCAGTACTTC.

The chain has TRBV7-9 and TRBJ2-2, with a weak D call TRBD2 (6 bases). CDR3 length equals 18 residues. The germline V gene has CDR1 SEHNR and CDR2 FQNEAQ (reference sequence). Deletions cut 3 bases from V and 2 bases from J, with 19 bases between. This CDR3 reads CASSFLSRGAPNTGELFF. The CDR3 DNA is TGTGCCAGCAGCTTCCTTTCGCGCGGGGCCCCCAACACCGGGGAGCTGTTTTTT.

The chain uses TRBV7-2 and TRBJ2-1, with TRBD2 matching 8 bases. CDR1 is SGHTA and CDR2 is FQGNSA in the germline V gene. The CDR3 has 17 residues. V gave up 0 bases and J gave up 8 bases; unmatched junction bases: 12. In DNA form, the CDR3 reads TGTGCCAGCAGCTTAGCCATTAGCGGGACTTCCGGAGATGAGCAGTTCTTC. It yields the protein CASSLAISGTSGDEQFF.

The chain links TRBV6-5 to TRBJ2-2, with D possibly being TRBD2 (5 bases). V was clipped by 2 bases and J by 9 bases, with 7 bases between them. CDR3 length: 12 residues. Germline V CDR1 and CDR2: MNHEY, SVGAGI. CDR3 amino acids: CASSYGSWELFF. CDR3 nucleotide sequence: TGTGCCAGCAGTTACGGGAGCTGGGAGCTGTTTTTT.

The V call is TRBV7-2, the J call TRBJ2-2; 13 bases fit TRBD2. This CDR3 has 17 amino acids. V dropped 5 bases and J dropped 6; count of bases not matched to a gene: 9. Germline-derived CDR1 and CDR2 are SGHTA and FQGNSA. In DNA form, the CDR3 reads TGTGCCAGCAGCCCTACGGGACTAGCGGGGACGGCCGGGGAGCTGTTTTTT. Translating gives CASSPTGLAGTAGELFF.

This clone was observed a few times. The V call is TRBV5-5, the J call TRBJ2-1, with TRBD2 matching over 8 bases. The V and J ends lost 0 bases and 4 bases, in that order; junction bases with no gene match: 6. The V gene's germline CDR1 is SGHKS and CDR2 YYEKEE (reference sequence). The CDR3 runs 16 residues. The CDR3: CASSLGTSGKYNEQFF. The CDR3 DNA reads TGTGCCAGCAGCTTGGGTACTAGCGGAAAATACAATGAGCAGTTCTTC.

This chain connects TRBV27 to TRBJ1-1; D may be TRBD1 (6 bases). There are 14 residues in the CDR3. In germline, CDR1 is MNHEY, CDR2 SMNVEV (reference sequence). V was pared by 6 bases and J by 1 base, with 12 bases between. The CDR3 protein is CASRTGPSNTEAFF. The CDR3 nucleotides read TGTGCCAGCAGAACAGGGCCTTCGAACACTGAAGCTTTCTTT.

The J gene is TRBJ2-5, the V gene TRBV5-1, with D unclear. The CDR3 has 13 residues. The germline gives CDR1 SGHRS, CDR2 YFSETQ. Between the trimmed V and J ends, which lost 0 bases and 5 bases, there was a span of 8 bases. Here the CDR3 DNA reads TGCGCCAGCAGCTTGGATGTAATGGAGACCCAGTACTTC. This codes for CASSLDVMETQYF.

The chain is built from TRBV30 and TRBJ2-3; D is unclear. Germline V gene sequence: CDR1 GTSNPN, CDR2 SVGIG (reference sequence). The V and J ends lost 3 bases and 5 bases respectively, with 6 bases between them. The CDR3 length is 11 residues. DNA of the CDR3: TGTGCCTGGAGCGGTGAAGATACGCAGTATTTT. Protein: CAWSGEDTQYF.

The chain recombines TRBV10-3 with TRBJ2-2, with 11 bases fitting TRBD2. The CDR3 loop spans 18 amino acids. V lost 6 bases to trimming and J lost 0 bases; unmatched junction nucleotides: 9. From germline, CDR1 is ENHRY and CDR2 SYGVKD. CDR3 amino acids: CAIRAGTSGLANTGELFF. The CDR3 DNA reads TGTGCCATCAGGGCCGGGACTAGCGGACTAGCGAACACCGGGGAGCTGTTTTTT.

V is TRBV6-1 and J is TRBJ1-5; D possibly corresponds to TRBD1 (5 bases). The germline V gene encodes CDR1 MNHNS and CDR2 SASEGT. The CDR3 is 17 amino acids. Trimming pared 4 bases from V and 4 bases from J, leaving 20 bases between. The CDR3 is CASSVGARQNSNQPQHF. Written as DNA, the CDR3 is TGTGCCAGCAGTGTTGGAGCAAGACAGAATTCAAATCAGCCCCAGCATTTT.

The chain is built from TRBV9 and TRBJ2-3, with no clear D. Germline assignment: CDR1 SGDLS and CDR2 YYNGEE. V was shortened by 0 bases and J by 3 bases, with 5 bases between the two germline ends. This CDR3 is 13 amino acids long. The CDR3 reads CASSVGPTDTQYF. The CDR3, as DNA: TGTGCCAGCAGCGTAGGGCCTACAGATACGCAGTATTTT. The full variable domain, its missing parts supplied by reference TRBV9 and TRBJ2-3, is DSGVTQTPKHLITATGQRVTLRCSPRSGDLSVYWYQQSLDQGLQFLIQYYNGEERAKGNILERFSAQQFPDLHSELNLSSLELGDSALYFCASSVGPTDTQYFGPGTRLTVL.

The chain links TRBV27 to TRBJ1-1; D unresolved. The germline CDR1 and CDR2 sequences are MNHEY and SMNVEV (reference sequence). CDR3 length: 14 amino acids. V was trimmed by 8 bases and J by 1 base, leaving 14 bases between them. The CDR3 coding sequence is TGTGCCAGCCAACCTTGGCGGGAGAACACTGAAGCTTTCTTT. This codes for CASQPWRENTEAFF.

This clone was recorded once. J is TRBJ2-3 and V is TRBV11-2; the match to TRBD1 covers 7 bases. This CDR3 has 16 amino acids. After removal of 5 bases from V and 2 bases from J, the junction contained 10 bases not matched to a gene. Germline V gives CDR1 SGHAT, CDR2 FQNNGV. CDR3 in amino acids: CASSRQGGFPTDTQYF. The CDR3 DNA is TGTGCCAGCAGCCGCCAAGGGGGCTTCCCCACAGATACGCAGTATTTT.

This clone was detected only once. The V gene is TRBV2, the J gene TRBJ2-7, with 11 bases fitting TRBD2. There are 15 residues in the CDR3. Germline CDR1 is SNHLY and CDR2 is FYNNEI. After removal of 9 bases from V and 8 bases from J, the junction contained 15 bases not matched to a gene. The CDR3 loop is CASQSILAGATQQYF. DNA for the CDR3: TGTGCCAGTCAGTCTATACTAGCGGGAGCCACTCAGCAGTACTTC.

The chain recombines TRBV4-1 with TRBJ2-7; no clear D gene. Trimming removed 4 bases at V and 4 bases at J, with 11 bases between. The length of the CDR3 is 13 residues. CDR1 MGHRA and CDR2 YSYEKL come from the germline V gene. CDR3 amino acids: CASSPTSQYEQYF. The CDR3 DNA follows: TGCGCCAGCAGCCCAACGTCCCAGTACGAGCAGTACTTC.

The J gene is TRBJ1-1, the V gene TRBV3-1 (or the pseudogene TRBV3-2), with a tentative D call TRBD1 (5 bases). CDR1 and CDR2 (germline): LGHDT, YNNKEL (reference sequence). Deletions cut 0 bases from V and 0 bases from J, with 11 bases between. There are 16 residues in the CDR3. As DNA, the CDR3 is TGTGCCAGCAGCCAAGAAGGGAGGGGCATGAACACTGAAGCTTTCTTT. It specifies CASSQEGRGMNTEAFF.

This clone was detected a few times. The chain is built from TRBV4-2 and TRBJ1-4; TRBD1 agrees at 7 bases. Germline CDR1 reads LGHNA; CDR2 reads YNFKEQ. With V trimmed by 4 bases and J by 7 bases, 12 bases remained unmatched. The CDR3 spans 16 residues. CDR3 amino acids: CASSRDLRDSVEKLFF. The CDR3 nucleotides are TGTGCCAGCAGCCGAGATCTCCGGGACAGTGTTGAAAAACTGTTTTTT.

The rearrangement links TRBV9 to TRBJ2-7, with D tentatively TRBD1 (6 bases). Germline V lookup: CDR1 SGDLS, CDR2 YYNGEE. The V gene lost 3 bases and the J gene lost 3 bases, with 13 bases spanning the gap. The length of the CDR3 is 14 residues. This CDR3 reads CASSGGQSNYEQYF. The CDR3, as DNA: TGTGCCAGCAGCGGAGGACAGTCCAACTACGAGCAGTACTTC.

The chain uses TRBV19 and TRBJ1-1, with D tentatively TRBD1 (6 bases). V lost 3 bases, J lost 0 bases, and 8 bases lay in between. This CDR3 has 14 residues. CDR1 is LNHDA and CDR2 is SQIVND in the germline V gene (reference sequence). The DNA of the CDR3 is TGTGCCAGTAGTATCCCAGGGGTGAACACTGAAGCTTTCTTT. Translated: CASSIPGVNTEAFF.

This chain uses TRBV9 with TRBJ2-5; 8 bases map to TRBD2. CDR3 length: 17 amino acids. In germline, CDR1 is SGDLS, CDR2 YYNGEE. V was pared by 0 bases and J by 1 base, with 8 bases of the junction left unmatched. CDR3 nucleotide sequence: TGTGCCAGCAGCGTAGCTCCAACGGGAGGGGCCCAAGAGACCCAGTACTTC. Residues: CASSVAPTGGAQETQYF.

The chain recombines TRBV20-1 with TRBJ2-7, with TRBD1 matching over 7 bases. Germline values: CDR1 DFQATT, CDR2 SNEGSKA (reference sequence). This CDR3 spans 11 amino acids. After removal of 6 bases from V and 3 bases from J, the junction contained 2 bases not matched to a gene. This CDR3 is CSARQGYEQYF. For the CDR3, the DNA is TGCAGTGCGAGACAGGGCTACGAGCAGTACTTC.

For the CDR3, the DNA is TGTGCCAGCAGTGAACTAGCGGGATCCTACGAGCAGTACTTC. This gives the protein CASSELAGSYEQYF. J is TRBJ2-7 and V is TRBV2; 9 bases are a match to TRBD2. The CDR3 consists of 14 residues. Germline V CDR1 and CDR2: SNHLY, FYNNEI. V trimming: 2 bases; J trimming: 1 base; junction bases outside the gene matches: 0.

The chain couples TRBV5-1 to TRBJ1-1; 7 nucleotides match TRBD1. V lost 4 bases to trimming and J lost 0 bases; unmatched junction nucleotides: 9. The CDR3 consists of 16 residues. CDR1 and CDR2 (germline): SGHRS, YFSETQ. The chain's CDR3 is CASSPTPGQLNTEAFF. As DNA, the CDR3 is TGCGCCAGCAGCCCTACTCCGGGACAGCTGAACACTGAAGCTTTCTTT.

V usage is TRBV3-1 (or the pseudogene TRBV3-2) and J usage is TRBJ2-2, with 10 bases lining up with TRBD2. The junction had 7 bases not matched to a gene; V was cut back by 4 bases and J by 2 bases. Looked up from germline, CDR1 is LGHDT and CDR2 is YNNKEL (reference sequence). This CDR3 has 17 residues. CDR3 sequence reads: CASSPYSGGINTGELFF. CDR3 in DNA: TGTGCCAGCAGCCCCTATAGCGGGGGGATCAACACCGGGGAGCTGTTTTTT.

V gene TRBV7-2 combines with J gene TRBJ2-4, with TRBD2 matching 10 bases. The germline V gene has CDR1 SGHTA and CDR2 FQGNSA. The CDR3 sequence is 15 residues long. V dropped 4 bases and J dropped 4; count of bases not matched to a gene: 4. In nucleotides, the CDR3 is TGTGCCAGCAGCTCCGCTAGCGGGGGAAAAAACATTCAGTACTTC. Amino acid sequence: CASSSASGGKNIQYF.

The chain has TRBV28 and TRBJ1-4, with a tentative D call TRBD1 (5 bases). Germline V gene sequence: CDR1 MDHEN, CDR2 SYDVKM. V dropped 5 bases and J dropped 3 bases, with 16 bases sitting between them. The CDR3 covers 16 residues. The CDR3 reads CASSQGGDLSNEKLFF. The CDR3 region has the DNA TGTGCCAGCAGTCAGGGTGGAGATCTCTCTAATGAAAAACTGTTTTTT.

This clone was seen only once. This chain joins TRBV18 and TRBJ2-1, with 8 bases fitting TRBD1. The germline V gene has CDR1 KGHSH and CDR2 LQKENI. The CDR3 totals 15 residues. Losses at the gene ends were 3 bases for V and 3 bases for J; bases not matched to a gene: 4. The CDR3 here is CASSPRQGIYNEQFF. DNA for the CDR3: TGTGCCAGCTCACCCCGACAGGGGATCTACAATGAGCAGTTCTTC.